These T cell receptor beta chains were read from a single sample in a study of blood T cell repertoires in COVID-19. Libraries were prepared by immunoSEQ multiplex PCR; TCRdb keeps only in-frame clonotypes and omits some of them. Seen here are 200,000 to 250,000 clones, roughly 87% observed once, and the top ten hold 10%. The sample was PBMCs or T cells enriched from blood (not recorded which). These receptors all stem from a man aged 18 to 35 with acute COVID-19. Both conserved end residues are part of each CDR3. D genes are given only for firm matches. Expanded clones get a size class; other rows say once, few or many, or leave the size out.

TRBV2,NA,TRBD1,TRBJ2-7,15,CASSAAGTGAYEQYF,TGTGCCAGCAGTGCCGCTGGGACAGGGGCCTACGAGCAGTACTTC
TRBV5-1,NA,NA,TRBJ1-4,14,CASSSDITNEKLFF,TGCGCCAGCAGCTCGGACATTACTAATGAAAAACTGTTTTTT
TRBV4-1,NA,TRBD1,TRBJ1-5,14,CASSLGGGNQPQHF,TGCGCCAGCAGCCTAGGGGGCGGTAATCAGCCCCAGCATTTT
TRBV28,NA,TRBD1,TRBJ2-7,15,CASSTSSGQGYEQYF,TGTGCCAGCAGTACTAGTTCGGGACAGGGTTACGAGCAGTACTTC
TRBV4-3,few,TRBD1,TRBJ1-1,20,CASSQASPGVGQGAHTEAFF,TGCGCCAGCAGCCAAGCCTCACCAGGGGTAGGTCAGGGGGCGCACACTGAAGCTTTCTTT
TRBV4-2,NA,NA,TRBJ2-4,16,CASSQGSREAKNIQYF,TGTGCCAGCAGCCAAGGATCGCGGGAAGCCAAAAACATTCAGTACTTC
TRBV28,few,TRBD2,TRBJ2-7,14,CASSTGTMQREQYF,TGTGCCAGCAGTACCGGGACTATGCAGCGCGAGCAGTACTTC
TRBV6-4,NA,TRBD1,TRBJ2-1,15,CASSAGTGDYNEQFF,TGTGCCAGTAGTGCCGGGACAGGGGACTACAATGAGCAGTTCTTC
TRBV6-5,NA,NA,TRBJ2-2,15,CASSPGTKNTGELFF,TGTGCCAGCAGTCCCGGGACAAAAAACACCGGGGAGCTGTTTTTT
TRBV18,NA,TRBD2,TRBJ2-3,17,CASSPPVTSGYTDTQYF,TGTGCCAGCTCACCACCTGTGACTAGCGGCTACACAGATACGCAGTATTTT
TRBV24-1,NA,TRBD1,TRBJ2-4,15,CATSDPGTGKNIQYF,TGTGCCACCAGTGATCCCGGGACAGGTAAAAACATTCAGTACTTC
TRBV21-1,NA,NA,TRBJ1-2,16,CASSKASTVRNYGYTF,TGTGCCAGCAGCAAAGCATCCACGGTGCGTAACTATGGCTACACCTTC
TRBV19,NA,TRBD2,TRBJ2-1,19,CASSMETSATLNIYNEQFF,TGTGCCAGTAGTATGGAAACTAGCGCCACGCTGAATATCTACAATGAGCAGTTCTTC
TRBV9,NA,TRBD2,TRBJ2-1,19,CASSVGIYLAGSDYNEQFF,TGTGCCAGCAGCGTAGGGATATACCTAGCGGGAAGCGACTACAATGAGCAGTTCTTC
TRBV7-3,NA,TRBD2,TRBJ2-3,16,CASSLTGLYSTDTQYF,TGTGCCAGCAGCTTAACGGGACTATATAGCACAGATACGCAGTATTTT